The 25 T cell receptor beta chains below come from one sample, sequenced in a study of Ad26.COV2.S vaccination and SARS-CoV-2 variants. Profiling relied on immunoSEQ multiplex PCR, and the TCRdb table lists in-frame clones only, not all of them. Of 300,000 to 350,000 clones listed, almost 90% are singletons. Treatment denoted: around 19 received Ad26.COV2.S at low or high dose, single or two shots; roughly five received placebo; per-sample allocation not given. Day 63 after the first injection of vaccine or placebo was the sampling time. The sample in question was peripheral blood, obtained in a trial of Ad26.COV2.S vaccine versus placebo. The receptor source for this set is a person between 18 and 65 years old who received the Ad26.COV2.S COVID-19 vaccine or a placebo.

The rearrangement uses TRBV4-1 and TRBJ2-5, with a weak D call TRBD2 (6 bases). V lost 0 bases and J 1 base, leaving 9 bases between the germline ends. CDR1 and CDR2 from the germline V gene are MGHRA and YSYEKL. The CDR3 spans 15 residues. CDR3 sequence: CASSQEGGVQETQYF. The CDR3 nucleotides read TGCGCCAGCAGCCAAGAGGGCGGGGTCCAAGAGACCCAGTACTTC.

The V call is TRBV10-2, the J call TRBJ1-4; 9 nucleotides agree with TRBD1. This CDR3 region has 16 residues. CDR1 WSHSY and CDR2 SAAADI come from the germline V gene. Trimming took 6 bases from V and 6 from J; bases not matched to a gene: 11. CDR3 bases: TGCGCCAGCAGACCCGGGACAGGGTATAAAGATGAAAAACTGTTTTTT. It codes for CASRPGTGYKDEKLFF.

As for this clone: The missing conserved phenylalanine or tryptophan at the end of this CDR3 makes a read error likely. It is unclear where the CDR3 begins or ends on the DNA, so no DNA is shown, and the CDR3 is as TCRdb lists it. V usage is TRBV29-1 and J usage is TRBJ1-1. CDR1 SQVTM and CDR2 ANQGSEA come from the germline V gene. The CDR3 is 8 residues long, counting both termini. The CDR3 reads CSVEGGQV.

This clone was counted a single time. The chain employs TRBV5-4 and TRBJ1-3; possible D gene TRBD1, 6 bases. The V end was cut by 3 bases, the J end by 6 bases, with 16 bases between. This CDR3 has 15 residues. Germline CDR1 SGHNT, CDR2 YYREEE (reference sequence). In nucleotides, the CDR3 is TGTGCCAGCAGCTACGCTGGACAGACCGCAAACACCATATATTTT. This gives the protein CASSYAGQTANTIYF.

This chain uses TRBV7-9 with TRBJ2-1; 7 bases align to TRBD2. Germline V gives CDR1 SEHNR, CDR2 FQNEAQ (reference sequence). The CDR3 consists of 17 residues. V lost 1 base and J lost 7; bases outside the gene matches: 13. Here the CDR3 DNA reads TGTGCCAGCAGCTTAGGCGCGGGAGTTTCTGGTTGGAATGAGCAGTTCTTC. This translates into CASSLGAGVSGWNEQFF.

V is TRBV18 and J is TRBJ2-2; TRBD1 might be the D (6 bases). Germline V gives CDR1 KGHSH, CDR2 LQKENI. CDR3 length: 15 residues. The ends were cut back, 4 bases at V and 4 bases at J, with 13 bases in the middle. In nucleotides, the CDR3 is TGTGCCAGCTCACGGAAACAGGGTGGCACCGGGGAGCTGTTTTTT. This gives the protein CASSRKQGGTGELFF.

The CDR3 loop is CASSHTGQGSMNTEAFF. DNA for the CDR3: TGCGCCAGCAGCCACACGGGACAGGGGTCCATGAACACTGAAGCTTTCTTT. The genes are TRBV5-1 and TRBJ1-1, with 10 bases fitting TRBD1. CDR3 length: 17 residues. J was trimmed by 0 bases and V by 4 bases; bases with no gene match: 9. CDR1 SGHRS and CDR2 YFSETQ come from the germline V gene.

V and J are TRBV21-1 and TRBJ1-4. TRBV21-1 is a pseudogene. The CDR3 length is 16 residues. The DNA for the CDR3 is TGTGCCAGCAGCAAAGGGCGGGAGGCAGGTTGGGGAAAACTGTTTTTT. Amino acid sequence: CASSKGREAGWGKLFF.

This clone has only one observation. The CDR3 nucleotides read TGTGCCAGCAGACACTTCGGGCGGGGGGTAATACAAGAGACCCAGTACTTC. Translated: CASRHFGRGVIQETQYF. The chain employs TRBV11-2 and TRBJ2-5, with 8 nucleotides matching TRBD2. Losses at the gene ends were 6 bases for V and 2 bases for J; bases not matched to a gene: 14. The CDR3 totals 17 residues. Germline loops: CDR1 SGHAT, CDR2 FQNNGV.

The rearrangement links TRBV6-6 to TRBJ1-1; D perhaps matches TRBD1 (5 bases). The germline V and J ends were trimmed by 6 bases and 3 bases, with 14 bases remaining between them. The germline CDR1 and CDR2 sequences are MNHNY and SVGAGI (reference sequence). CDR3 size: 14 residues. CDR3 coding DNA: TGTGCCAGCAGACTGACAGAGGTAGACACTGAAGCTTTCTTT. Translating it yields CASRLTEVDTEAFF.

This clone turned up a few times. The chain is built from TRBV3-1 (or the pseudogene TRBV3-2) and TRBJ1-2; D not certain. The germline V gene has CDR1 LGHDT and CDR2 YNNKEL (reference sequence). The V gene lost 3 bases and the J gene lost 8 bases, with 10 bases spanning the gap. This CDR3 contains 12 residues. The chain's CDR3 is CASSQDGRGYTF. The DNA for the CDR3 is TGTGCCAGCAGCCAGGACGGTCGAGGCTACACCTTC.

J is TRBJ2-5 and V is TRBV7-8; unclear D gene. Trimming cost V 5 bases and J 7 bases, with 8 bases left between them. This CDR3 has 11 amino acids. The germline CDR1 and CDR2 sequences are SGHVS and FQNEAQ. The CDR3: CASSQGMTQYF. The DNA of the CDR3 is TGTGCCAGCAGCCAAGGGATGACCCAGTACTTC.

This chain joins TRBV27 and TRBJ2-4; the D gene could be TRBD1 or TRBD2 (5 bases each). From germline, CDR1 is MNHEY and CDR2 SMNVEV (reference sequence). The CDR3 totals 15 residues. The V end was cut by 5 bases, the J end by 1 base, with 12 bases between. The CDR3 protein is CASSEGWPAKNIQYF. CDR3 sequence (DNA): TGTGCCAGCAGTGAGGGGTGGCCGGCCAAAAACATTCAGTACTTC.

This chain joins TRBV12-3 or TRBV12-4 and TRBJ2-3; D unresolved. The V end was cut by 2 bases, the J end by 2 bases, with 2 bases between. The CDR3 has 12 residues. CDR3 loop: CASSLITDTQYF. The CDR3 DNA sequence: TGTGCCAGCAGTTTAATCACAGATACGCAGTATTTT.

The table lists this clone with a count of one. Different DNA sequences within this sample yield the same CDR3. This chain links TRBV5-1 with TRBJ1-2, with 8 bases lining up with TRBD1. V trimming: 4 bases; J trimming: 1 base; junction bases outside the gene matches: 3. This CDR3 comprises 14 residues. The V gene's germline CDR1 is SGHRS and CDR2 YFSETQ. The CDR3 spells CASSLGQGNYGYTF. The CDR3 DNA follows: TGCGCCAGCAGCCTCGGACAGGGTAACTATGGCTACACCTTC.

This sequence joins TRBV29-1 and TRBJ1-5, with 12 bases aligning to TRBD1. J was trimmed by 7 bases and V by 7 bases; bases with no gene match: 23. Germline loops: CDR1 SQVTM, CDR2 ANQGSEA. This CDR3 spans 19 amino acids. CDR3 bases: TGCAGCGATGAGACCCGGGACAGGGGGCGAGAATGGGGTGGGCAGCCCCAGCATTTT. Translating it yields CSDETRDRGREWGGQPQHF.

Here the CDR3 reads CASSGRLSTGEQFF. The CDR3 DNA reads TGTGCCAGCAGCGGGAGGTTGTCAACGGGGGAGCAGTTCTTC. The J gene is TRBJ2-1, the V gene TRBV7-2; D perhaps matches TRBD2 (6 bases). CDR1 is SGHTA, CDR2 FQGNSA, per germline. Between the trimmed V and J ends, which lost 5 bases and 10 bases, there was a span of 18 bases. This CDR3 is 14 amino acids long.

V and J are TRBV7-2 and TRBJ2-1, with 8 nucleotides matching TRBD2. With 4 bases clipped from V and 9 bases from J, the junction kept 14 bases outside the gene matches. Germline CDR1 is SGHTA and CDR2 is FQGNSA. The CDR3 extends over 16 amino acids. This CDR3 is CASSSSIGGGFGEQFF. In DNA, the CDR3 is TGTGCCAGCAGCTCCTCAATCGGCGGGGGGTTTGGTGAGCAGTTCTTC.

The chain combines TRBV6-2 or TRBV6-3 with TRBJ1-5; TRBD1 is a possible D gene (5 bases). Trimming took off 5 bases at V and 9 bases at J, with 23 bases between the two ends. This CDR3 has 16 amino acids. The germline V gene encodes CDR1 MNHEY and CDR2 SVGEGT. The CDR3 sequence: CASSRLGQGLWLPQHF. For the CDR3, the DNA is TGTGCCAGCAGTCGGCTCGGGCAGGGACTCTGGCTGCCCCAGCATTTT.

The chain couples TRBV28 to TRBJ2-3, with 7 bases lining up with TRBD2. Germline V lookup: CDR1 MDHEN, CDR2 SYDVKM. The CDR3 length is 15 residues. J was trimmed by 2 bases and V by 3 bases; bases with no gene match: 5. CDR3 bases: TGTGCCAGCAGTTTCGAGCGGGGCCTCACAGATACGCAGTATTTT. It yields the protein CASSFERGLTDTQYF.

The chain carries TRBV7-9 and TRBJ2-5; D unclear. In germline, CDR1 is SEHNR, CDR2 FQNEAQ (reference sequence). The CDR3 has 13 residues. Deletions cut 5 bases from V and 2 bases from J, with 9 bases between. CDR3 in amino acids: CASSPAPQETQYF. Written as DNA, the CDR3 is TGTGCCAGCAGCCCCGCCCCTCAAGAGACCCAGTACTTC.

The V gene is TRBV2, the J gene TRBJ2-2; a weak D match, TRBD1 (6 bases). CDR3 length: 15 residues. Germline V CDR1 and CDR2: SNHLY, FYNNEI. Trimming removed 0 bases at V and 4 bases at J, with 9 bases between. The CDR3 coding sequence is TGTGCCAGCAGTGAAGCGGGGGCGTCCACCGGGGAGCTGTTTTTT. It yields the protein CASSEAGASTGELFF.

The rearrangement uses TRBV14 and TRBJ2-1; no reliable D call. The CDR3 length is 14 residues. Germline V gene lookup returns CDR1 SGHDN and CDR2 FVKESK. Trimming removed 4 bases at V and 8 bases at J, with 15 bases between. The CDR3 region has the DNA TGTGCCAGCAGCCTGGTGGTCGGTTTCGATGAGCAGTTCTTC. Amino acid sequence: CASSLVVGFDEQFF.

This clone was seen just once. The chain employs TRBV18 and TRBJ1-4; TRBD1 might be the D (6 bases). V was shortened by 0 bases and J by 7 bases, with 15 bases between the two germline ends. There are 16 residues in the CDR3. The germline gives CDR1 KGHSH, CDR2 LQKENI. This CDR3 is CASSPPDQGRSEKLFF. In DNA form, the CDR3 reads TGTGCCAGCTCACCACCGGATCAGGGGCGTAGTGAAAAACTGTTTTTT.

The chain joins TRBV18 to TRBJ2-2; 10 bases agree with TRBD1. The CDR3 extends over 15 amino acids. Germline V gene lookup returns CDR1 KGHSH and CDR2 LQKENI. The trim removed 3 bases at V and 3 bases at J, leaving 1 base unmatched. CDR3 in DNA: TGTGCCAGCTCACCGGGACAGGGGCACACCGGGGAGCTGTTTTTT. Protein sequence: CASSPGQGHTGELFF.